One and the same sample provided the 20 T cell receptor beta chains below, sequenced in a study of T cell changes during pregnancy in multiple sclerosis. This table comes from immunoSEQ multiplex PCR, and its TCRdb copy is limited to in-frame clones, with some not included. The data hold 55,000 to 65,000 clones, with 93% observed a single time. The specimen was CD8+ T cells from peripheral blood mononuclear cells, collected in the third trimester of pregnancy. These receptors were taken from a female donor with multiple sclerosis, enrolled in a pregnancy study.

The chain employs TRBV7-7 and TRBJ2-7; a possible D gene is TRBD2 (5 bases). V shed 4 bases and J shed 5 bases, with 12 bases lying between them. CDR1 is SSHAT and CDR2 is FNYEAQ in the germline V gene (reference sequence). This CDR3 spans 13 amino acids. CDR3 DNA: TGTGCCAGCAGCTCAGGACTTTATAACGAGCAGTACTTC. This codes for CASSSGLYNEQYF. Filled out from reference TRBV7-7 and TRBJ2-7, the complete variable domain reads GAGVSQSPRYKVTKRGQDVTLRCDPISSHATLYWYQQALGQGPEFLTYFNYEAQPDKSGLPSDRFSAERPEGSISTLTIQRTEQRDSAMYRCASSSGLYNEQYFGPGTRLTVT.

The V gene is TRBV5-1, the J gene TRBJ1-1; D is unclear. There are 13 residues in the CDR3. Germline V CDR1 and CDR2: SGHRS, YFSETQ. Deletions cut 2 bases from V and 1 base from J, with 6 bases between. This chain's CDR3 is CASSLGGNTEAFF. Written as DNA, the CDR3 is TGCGCCAGCAGCTTAGGCGGGAACACTGAAGCTTTCTTT. The full variable domain, in which reference TRBV5-1 and TRBJ1-1 provide the parts outside the CDR3, is KAGVTQTPRYLIKTRGQQVTLSCSPISGHRSVSWYQQTPGQGLQFLFEYFSETQRNKGNFPGRFSGRQFSNSRSEMNVSTLELGDSALYLCASSLGGNTEAFFGQGTRLTVV.

The CDR3 coding sequence is TGTGCCAGCGGGTACAGGGGGCCTAATGAAAAACTGTTTTTT. Translated, it gives CASGYRGPNEKLFF. V is TRBV28 and J is TRBJ1-4; TRBD1 matches 9 bases. CDR1 is MDHEN and CDR2 is SYDVKM in the germline V gene. Trimming at V came to 8 bases and at J to 3 bases, leaving 4 bases not matched to a gene. CDR3 size: 14 residues.

The V gene is TRBV5-1, the J gene TRBJ2-7; TRBD1 agrees at 9 bases. V trimming: 0 bases; J trimming: 1 base; junction bases outside the gene matches: 5. CDR1 is SGHRS and CDR2 is YFSETQ in the germline V gene. The CDR3 is 16 amino acids. The CDR3 sequence is CASSLDRDRASYEQYF. CDR3 DNA: TGCGCCAGCAGCTTGGACCGGGACAGGGCGTCCTACGAGCAGTACTTC.

This clone was picked up a small number of times. J is TRBJ1-2 and V is TRBV2; no clear D. The CDR3 contains 14 residues. V lost 0 bases to trimming and J lost 6 bases, with 11 bases between them. Per germline, CDR1 SNHLY and CDR2 FYNNEI. CDR3 in amino acids: CASSEAPGRDGYTF. The DNA for the CDR3 is TGTGCCAGCAGTGAAGCGCCGGGGAGAGATGGCTACACCTTC.

This chain joins TRBV10-2 and TRBJ2-7, with 7 nucleotides matching TRBD2. Germline CDR1 reads WSHSY; CDR2 reads SAAADI. The length of the CDR3 is 14 residues. Losses at the gene ends were 6 bases for V and 2 bases for J; bases not matched to a gene: 7. CDR3: CASRGLEGAYEQYF. The DNA of the CDR3 is TGCGCCAGCAGAGGACTAGAGGGAGCCTACGAGCAGTACTTC.

The V and J genes are TRBV6-5 and TRBJ2-7; 11 bases are a match to TRBD2. The CDR3 runs 14 residues. Unmatched junction bases numbered 1, after V lost 0 bases and J lost 6 bases. Germline V gene lookup returns CDR1 MNHEY and CDR2 SVGAGI. CDR3: CASSYSGTSGEQYF. In nucleotides, the CDR3 is TGTGCCAGCAGTTACTCCGGGACTAGCGGCGAGCAGTACTTC.

The V call is TRBV12-5, the J call TRBJ1-2; D call uncertain. Germline CDR1 is LGHNT and CDR2 is FRNRAP. V lost 8 bases and J 5 bases, leaving 18 bases between the germline ends. The CDR3 contains 14 residues. CDR3 nucleotide sequence: TGTGCTAGTTGGAGTCCAAAAACTTTATATGGCTACACCTTC. Translating it yields CASWSPKTLYGYTF.

The J gene is TRBJ1-5, the V gene TRBV6-5; 8 bases align to TRBD1. The V gene end was trimmed by 5 bases and the J gene end by 4 bases; junction bases not matched to a gene: 7. The CDR3 sequence is 15 residues long. Germline values: CDR1 MNHEY, CDR2 SVGAGI. The CDR3 DNA is TGTGCCAGCAGTAGCTTCACAGGGGGGAATCAGCCCCAGCATTTT. This translates into CASSSFTGGNQPQHF.

This chain joins TRBV2 and TRBJ1-2; 8 bases map to TRBD1. The CDR3 has 13 amino acids. Germline V CDR1 and CDR2: SNHLY, FYNNEI. V shed 3 bases and J 7 bases; nucleotides not matched to a gene: 4. CDR3 loop: CASSDQGARGYTF. The CDR3, as DNA: TGTGCCAGCAGTGATCAGGGGGCGCGTGGCTACACCTTC.

In this sample, this clone turned up once. This chain uses TRBV10-3 with TRBJ2-7; D gene unclear. This CDR3 has 13 amino acids. Germline V gene lookup returns CDR1 ENHRY and CDR2 SYGVKD. V shed 8 bases and J shed 1 base, with 12 bases lying between them. The DNA of the CDR3 is TGTGCCATCCTCGCGGAGAGTTCCTACGAGCAGTACTTC. Protein product: CAILAESSYEQYF.

The rearrangement joins TRBV7-9 to TRBJ2-2, with 9 bases aligning to TRBD2. Per germline, CDR1 SEHNR and CDR2 FQNEAQ (reference sequence). V lost 1 base, J lost 3 bases, and 6 bases stayed unmatched. This CDR3 is built from 17 residues. The CDR3 region is CASSLGAGGPHTGELFF. The CDR3 coding sequence is TGTGCCAGCAGCTTAGGTGCGGGAGGGCCCCACACCGGGGAGCTGTTTTTT.

The chain combines TRBV5-1 with TRBJ1-2, with TRBD1 matching over 10 bases. Germline-derived CDR1 and CDR2 are SGHRS and YFSETQ. The CDR3 has 16 residues. With V trimmed by 4 bases and J by 3 bases, 9 bases remained unmatched. CDR3 DNA: TGCGCCAGCAGCCCGGGGACAGGGGAAGATTACTATGGCTACACCTTC. Protein product: CASSPGTGEDYYGYTF.

The gene calls are TRBV27 and TRBJ2-3, with 8 bases lining up with TRBD1. Germline loops: CDR1 MNHEY, CDR2 SMNVEV (reference sequence). The CDR3 is 20 amino acids. V was pared by 5 bases and J by 0 bases, with 19 bases of the junction left unmatched. CDR3 nucleotides: TGTGCCAGCAGTCCTGAGGACAGGGACCTGAACGGACCTAGCACAGATACGCAGTATTTT. Its protein is CASSPEDRDLNGPSTDTQYF.

This chain links TRBV5-1 with TRBJ1-1; tentatively, D is TRBD1 (6 bases). The germline V gene has CDR1 SGHRS and CDR2 YFSETQ. V was trimmed by 4 bases and J by 0 bases, leaving 13 bases between them. The CDR3 extends over 15 amino acids. The CDR3 sequence: CASSPRTAMNTEAFF. CDR3 nucleotide sequence: TGCGCCAGCAGCCCCAGGACAGCCATGAACACTGAAGCTTTCTTT.

CDR3 sequence (DNA): TGTGCCAGCAGCCCCGACAGCGTCTGGGGGCAGTACTTC. Translated: CASSPDSVWGQYF. This chain uses TRBV14 with TRBJ2-7, with a possible D match to TRBD1 (5 bases). The CDR3 has 13 residues. Germline CDR1 is SGHDN and CDR2 is FVKESK. V lost 4 bases and J 9 bases, leaving 16 bases between the germline ends.

J is TRBJ2-7 and V is TRBV11-2; TRBD1 agrees at 8 bases. Germline lookup yields CDR1 SGHAT and CDR2 FQNNGV. V dropped 1 base and J dropped 0; count of bases not matched to a gene: 5. This CDR3 is built from 16 residues. Here the CDR3 reads CASSLVGGQDSYEQYF. The CDR3 nucleotides are TGTGCCAGCAGCTTAGTAGGGGGACAGGACTCCTACGAGCAGTACTTC. The full variable domain, completed using reference TRBV11-2 and TRBJ2-7, is EAGVAQSPRYKIIEKRQSVAFWCNPISGHATLYWYQQILGQGPKLLIQFQNNGVVDDSQLPKDRFSAERLKGVDSTLKIQPAKLEDSAVYLCASSLVGGQDSYEQYFGPGTRLTVT.

The chain carries TRBV19 and TRBJ1-1; D not resolved. The V and J ends lost 3 bases and 2 bases respectively, with 13 bases between them. Germline CDR1 and CDR2: LNHDA and SQIVND (reference sequence). This CDR3 has 15 amino acids. The CDR3 DNA sequence: TGTGCCAGTAGTATGTCTCCCGGTAGTAACACTGAAGCTTTCTTT. Translation gives CASSMSPGSNTEAFF.

There are a few counts of this clone. CDR3 sequence: CASSEAHGYTF. CDR3 in DNA: TGTGCCAGCAGTGAAGCTCATGGCTACACCTTC. This chain connects TRBV28 to TRBJ1-2; D is uncertain. Germline V CDR1 and CDR2: MDHEN, SYDVKM. Trimming shortened V by 5 bases and J by 6 bases, and 7 bases separated the two germline ends. The CDR3 is 11 residues long.

The rearrangement uses TRBV5-6 and TRBJ1-5; the D gene is possibly TRBD1 (5 bases). The V and J ends lost 1 base and 2 bases respectively, with 16 bases between them. Germline CDR1 reads SGHDT; CDR2 reads YYEEEE. This CDR3 contains 17 residues. Here the CDR3 DNA reads TGTGCCAGCAGCTTGAGATCCGCGAGCAGGGGCAATCAGCCCCAGCATTTT. Its protein product is CASSLRSASRGNQPQHF. Using reference TRBV5-6 and TRBJ1-5 for the parts outside the CDR3, the full variable domain is DAGVTQSPTHLIKTRGQQVTLRCSPKSGHDTVSWYQQALGQGPQFIFQYYEEEERQRGNFPDRFSGHQFPNYSSELNVNALLLGDSALYLCASSLRSASRGNQPQHFGDGTRLSIL.